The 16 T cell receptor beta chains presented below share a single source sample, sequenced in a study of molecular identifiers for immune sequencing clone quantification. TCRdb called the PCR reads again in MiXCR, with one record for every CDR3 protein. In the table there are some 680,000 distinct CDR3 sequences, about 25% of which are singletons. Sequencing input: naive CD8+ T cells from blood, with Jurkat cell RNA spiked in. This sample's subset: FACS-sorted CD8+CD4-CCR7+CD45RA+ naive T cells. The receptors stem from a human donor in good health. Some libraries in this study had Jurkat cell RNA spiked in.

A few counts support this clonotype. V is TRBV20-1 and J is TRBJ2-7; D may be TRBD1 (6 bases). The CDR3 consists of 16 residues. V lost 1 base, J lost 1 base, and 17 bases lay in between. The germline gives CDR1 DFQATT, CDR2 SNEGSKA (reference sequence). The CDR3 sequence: CSARVNSGTPSYEQYF. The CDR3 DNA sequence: TGCAGTGCTAGAGTCAATTCCGGGACACCATCCTACGAGCAGTACTTC.

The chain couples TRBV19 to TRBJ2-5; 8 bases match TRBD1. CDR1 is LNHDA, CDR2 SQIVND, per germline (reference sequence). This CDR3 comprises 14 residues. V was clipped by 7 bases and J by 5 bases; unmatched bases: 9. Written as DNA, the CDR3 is TGTGCCAGTAAAAGTCAGGGGGCGGTGGAGACCCAGTACTTC. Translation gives CASKSQGAVETQYF.

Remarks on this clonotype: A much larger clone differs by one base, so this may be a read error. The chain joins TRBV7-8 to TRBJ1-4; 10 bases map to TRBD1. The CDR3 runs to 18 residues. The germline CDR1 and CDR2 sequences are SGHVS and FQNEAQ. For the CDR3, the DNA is TGTGCCAGCAGCTTTTCAGGACAGGGGGAATGGATAGGTGAAAGACTGTTTTTT. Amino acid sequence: CASSFSGQGEWIGERLFF.

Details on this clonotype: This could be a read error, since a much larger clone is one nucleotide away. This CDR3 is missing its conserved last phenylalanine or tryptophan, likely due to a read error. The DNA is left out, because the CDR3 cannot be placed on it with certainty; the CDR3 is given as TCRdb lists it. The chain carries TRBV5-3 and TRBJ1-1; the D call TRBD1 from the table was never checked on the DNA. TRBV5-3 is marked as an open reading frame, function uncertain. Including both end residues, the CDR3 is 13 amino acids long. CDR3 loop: CASSWKLQGDWVL.

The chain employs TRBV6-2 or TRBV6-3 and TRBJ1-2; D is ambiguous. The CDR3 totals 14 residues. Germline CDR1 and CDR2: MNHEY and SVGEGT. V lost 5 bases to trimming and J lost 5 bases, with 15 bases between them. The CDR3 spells CASSPTLAFYGYTF. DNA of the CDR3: TGTGCCAGCAGTCCGACACTTGCATTTTATGGCTACACCTTC.

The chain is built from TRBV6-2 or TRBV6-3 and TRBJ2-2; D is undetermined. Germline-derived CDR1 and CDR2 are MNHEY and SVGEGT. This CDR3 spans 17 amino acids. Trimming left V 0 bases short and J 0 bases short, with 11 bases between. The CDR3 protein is CASSYSSRSANTGELFF. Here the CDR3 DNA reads TGTGCCAGCAGTTACTCGAGTAGGAGCGCGAACACCGGGGAGCTGTTTTTT.

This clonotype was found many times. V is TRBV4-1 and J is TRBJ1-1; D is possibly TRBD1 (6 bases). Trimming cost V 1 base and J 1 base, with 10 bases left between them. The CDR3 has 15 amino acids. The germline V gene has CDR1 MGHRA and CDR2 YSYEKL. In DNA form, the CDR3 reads TGCGCCAGCAGCCAAGTAACGACAGGGAACACTGAAGCTTTCTTT. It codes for CASSQVTTGNTEAFF.

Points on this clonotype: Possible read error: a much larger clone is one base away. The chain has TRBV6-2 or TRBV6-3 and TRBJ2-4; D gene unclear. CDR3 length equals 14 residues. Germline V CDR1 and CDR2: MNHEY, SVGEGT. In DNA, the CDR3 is TGTGCCGGCAGTTACTTGGACGACAAAAACATTCAGTACTTC. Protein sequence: CAGSYLDDKNIQYF.

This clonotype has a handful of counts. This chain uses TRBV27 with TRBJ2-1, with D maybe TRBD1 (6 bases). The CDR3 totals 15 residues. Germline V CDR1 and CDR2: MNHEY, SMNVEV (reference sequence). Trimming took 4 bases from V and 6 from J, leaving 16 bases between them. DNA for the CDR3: TGTGCCAGCAGTTCCAGGGCGGTAGGGGGCAATGAGCAGTTCTTC. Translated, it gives CASSSRAVGGNEQFF.

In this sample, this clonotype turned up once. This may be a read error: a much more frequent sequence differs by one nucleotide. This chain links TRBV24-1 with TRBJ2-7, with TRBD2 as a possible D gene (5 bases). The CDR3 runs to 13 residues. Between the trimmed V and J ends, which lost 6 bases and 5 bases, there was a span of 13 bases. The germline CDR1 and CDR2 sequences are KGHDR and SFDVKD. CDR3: CATSSPGSDEQYF. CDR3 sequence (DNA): TGTGCCACCAGTAGTCCGGGGAGCGACGAGCAGTACTTC.

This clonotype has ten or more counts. The CDR3 sequence is CASSSSRGLETQYF. In nucleotides, the CDR3 is TGTGCCAGCAGCTCGAGCAGGGGTTTAGAGACCCAGTACTTC. The chain combines TRBV7-2 with TRBJ2-5; a possible D gene is TRBD1 (6 bases). Germline-derived CDR1 and CDR2 are SGHTA and FQGNSA. Between the trimmed V and J ends, which lost 4 bases and 4 bases, there was a span of 13 bases. This CDR3 has 14 amino acids.

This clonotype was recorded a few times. CDR3 residues: CATSREKGWTEAFF. DNA of the CDR3: TGTGCCACCAGCAGAGAGAAGGGTTGGACTGAAGCTTTCTTT. The chain joins TRBV15 to TRBJ1-1, with D uncertain. Germline V CDR1 and CDR2: LNHNV, YYDKDF (reference sequence). V shed 0 bases and J shed 5 bases, with 10 bases lying between them. This CDR3 contains 14 residues.

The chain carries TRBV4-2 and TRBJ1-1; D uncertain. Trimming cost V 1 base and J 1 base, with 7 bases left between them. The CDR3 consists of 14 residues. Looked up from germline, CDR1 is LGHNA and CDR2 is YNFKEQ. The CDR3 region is CASSQGLSNTEAFF. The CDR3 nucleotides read TGTGCCAGCAGCCAAGGACTTTCGAACACTGAAGCTTTCTTT.

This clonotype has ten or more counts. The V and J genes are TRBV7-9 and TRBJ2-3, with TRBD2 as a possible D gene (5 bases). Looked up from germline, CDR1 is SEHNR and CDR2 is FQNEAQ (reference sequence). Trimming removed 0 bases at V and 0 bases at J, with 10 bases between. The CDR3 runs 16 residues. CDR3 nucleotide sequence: TGTGCCAGCAGCTTAGCGATTGGGAGCAGCACAGATACGCAGTATTTT. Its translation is CASSLAIGSSTDTQYF.

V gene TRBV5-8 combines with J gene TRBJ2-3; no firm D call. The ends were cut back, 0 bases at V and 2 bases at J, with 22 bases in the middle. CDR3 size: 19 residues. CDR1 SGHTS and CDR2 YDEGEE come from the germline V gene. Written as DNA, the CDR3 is TGTGCCAGCAGCTTGGTAGTTGCGGTGCAATTCTTTAACACAGATACGCAGTATTTT. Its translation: CASSLVVAVQFFNTDTQYF. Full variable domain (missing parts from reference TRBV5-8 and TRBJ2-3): EAGVTQSPTHLIKTRGQQATLRCSPISGHTSVYWYQQALGLGLQFLLWYDEGEERNRGNFPPRFSGRQFPNYSSELNVNALELEDSALYLCASSLVVAVQFFNTDTQYFGPGTRLTVL.

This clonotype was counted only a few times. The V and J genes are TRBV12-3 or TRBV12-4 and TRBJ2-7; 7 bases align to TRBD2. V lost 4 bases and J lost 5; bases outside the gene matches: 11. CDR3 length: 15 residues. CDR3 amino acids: CASSSSWGGSHEQYF. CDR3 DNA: TGTGCCAGCAGTTCGTCCTGGGGGGGATCCCACGAGCAGTACTTC.